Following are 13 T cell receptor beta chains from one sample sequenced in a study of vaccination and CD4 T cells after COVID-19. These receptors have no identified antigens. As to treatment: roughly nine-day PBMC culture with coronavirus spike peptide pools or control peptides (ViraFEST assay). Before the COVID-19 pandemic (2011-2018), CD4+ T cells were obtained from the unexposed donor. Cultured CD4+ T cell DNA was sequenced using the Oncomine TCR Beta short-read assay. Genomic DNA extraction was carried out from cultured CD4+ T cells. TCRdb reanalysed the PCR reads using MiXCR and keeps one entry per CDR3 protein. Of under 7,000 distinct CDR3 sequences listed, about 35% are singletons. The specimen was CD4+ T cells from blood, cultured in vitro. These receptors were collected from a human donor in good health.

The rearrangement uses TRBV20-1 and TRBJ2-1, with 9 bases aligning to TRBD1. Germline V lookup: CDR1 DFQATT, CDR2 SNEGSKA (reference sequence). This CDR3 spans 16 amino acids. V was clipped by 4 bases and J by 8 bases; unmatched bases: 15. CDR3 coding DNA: TGCAGTGCTACCCCGGGACAGGGAAACACAGTCGATGAGCAGTTCTTC. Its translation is CSATPGQGNTVDEQFF.

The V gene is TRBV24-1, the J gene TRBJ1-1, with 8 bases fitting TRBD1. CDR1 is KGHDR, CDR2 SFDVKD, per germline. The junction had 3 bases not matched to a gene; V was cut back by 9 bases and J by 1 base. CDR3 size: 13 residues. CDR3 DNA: TGTGCCACCGCAGGGGGCCCGAACACTGAAGCTTTCTTT. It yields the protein CATAGGPNTEAFF.

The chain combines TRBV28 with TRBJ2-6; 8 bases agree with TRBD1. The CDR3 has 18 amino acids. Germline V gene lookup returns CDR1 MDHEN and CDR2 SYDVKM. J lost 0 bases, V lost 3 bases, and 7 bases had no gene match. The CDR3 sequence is CASSLLGQVASGANVLTF. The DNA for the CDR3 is TGTGCCAGCAGTTTGTTGGGACAGGTAGCCTCTGGGGCCAACGTCCTGACTTTC.

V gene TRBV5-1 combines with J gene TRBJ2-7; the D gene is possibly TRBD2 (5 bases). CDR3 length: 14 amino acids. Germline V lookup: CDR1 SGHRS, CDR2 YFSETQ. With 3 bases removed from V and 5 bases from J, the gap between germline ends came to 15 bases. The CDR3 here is CASSSGLPSHEQYF. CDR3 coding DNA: TGCGCCAGCAGCTCCGGACTCCCCTCTCACGAGCAGTACTTC.

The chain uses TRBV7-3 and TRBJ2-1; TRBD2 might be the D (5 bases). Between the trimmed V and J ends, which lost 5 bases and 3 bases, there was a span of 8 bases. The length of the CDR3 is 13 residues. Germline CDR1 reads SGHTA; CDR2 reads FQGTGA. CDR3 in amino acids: CASSTDYYNEQFF. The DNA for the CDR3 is TGTGCCAGCAGCACCGACTACTACAATGAGCAGTTCTTC.

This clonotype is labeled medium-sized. The CDR3 sequence: CSAAQMLETQYF. CDR3 coding DNA: TGCAGTGCCGCCCAGATGCTGGAGACCCAGTACTTC. V usage is TRBV20-1 and J usage is TRBJ2-5; D gene ambiguous. This CDR3 is 12 amino acids long. The V end was cut by 6 bases, the J end by 5 bases, with 13 bases between. The germline CDR1 and CDR2 sequences are DFQATT and SNEGSKA (reference sequence).

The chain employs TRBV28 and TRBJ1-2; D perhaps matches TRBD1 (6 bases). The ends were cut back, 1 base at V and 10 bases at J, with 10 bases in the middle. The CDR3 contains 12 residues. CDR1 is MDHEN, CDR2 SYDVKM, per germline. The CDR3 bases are TGTGCCAGCAGTTTATCGGCAGGGGCCTACACCTTC. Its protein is CASSLSAGAYTF.

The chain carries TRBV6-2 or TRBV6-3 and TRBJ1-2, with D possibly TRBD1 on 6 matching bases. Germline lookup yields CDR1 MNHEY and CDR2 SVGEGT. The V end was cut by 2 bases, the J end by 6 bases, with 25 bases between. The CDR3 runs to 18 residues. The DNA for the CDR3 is TGTGCCAGCAGTTACACACCCCGGGACAAGATCTTTTGGGATGGCTACACCTTC. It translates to CASSYTPRDKIFWDGYTF.

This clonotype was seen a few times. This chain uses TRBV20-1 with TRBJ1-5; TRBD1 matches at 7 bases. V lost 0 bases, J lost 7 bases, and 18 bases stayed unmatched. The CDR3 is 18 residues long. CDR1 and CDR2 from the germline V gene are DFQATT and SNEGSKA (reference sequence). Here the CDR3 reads CSARDILKERQGSQPQHF. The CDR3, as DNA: TGCAGTGCTAGAGATATACTGAAAGAACGACAGGGAAGCCAGCCCCAGCATTTT.

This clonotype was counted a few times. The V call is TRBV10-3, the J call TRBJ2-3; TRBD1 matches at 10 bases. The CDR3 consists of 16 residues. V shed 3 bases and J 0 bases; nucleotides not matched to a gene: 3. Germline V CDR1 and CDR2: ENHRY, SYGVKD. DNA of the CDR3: TGTGCCATCAGTGAACGACAGGGGGCCAGCACAGATACGCAGTATTTT. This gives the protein CAISERQGASTDTQYF.

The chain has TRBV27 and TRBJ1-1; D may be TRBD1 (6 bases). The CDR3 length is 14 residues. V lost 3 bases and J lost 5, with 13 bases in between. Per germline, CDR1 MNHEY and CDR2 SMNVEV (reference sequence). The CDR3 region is CASSFGGQGTEAFF. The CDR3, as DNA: TGTGCCAGCAGTTTTGGGGGGCAGGGGACTGAAGCTTTCTTT.

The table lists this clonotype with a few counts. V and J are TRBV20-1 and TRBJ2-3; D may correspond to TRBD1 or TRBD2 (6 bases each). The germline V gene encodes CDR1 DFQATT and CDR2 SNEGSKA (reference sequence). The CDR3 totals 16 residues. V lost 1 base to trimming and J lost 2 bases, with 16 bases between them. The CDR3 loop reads CSARALGGSVTDTQYF. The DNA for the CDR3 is TGCAGTGCTAGAGCCTTGGGGGGCTCGGTCACAGATACGCAGTATTTT.

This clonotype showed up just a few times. The CDR3 here is CSARVIAGEAGELFF. CDR3 coding DNA: TGCAGTGCTAGAGTAATAGCGGGAGAAGCCGGGGAGCTGTTTTTT. The chain is built from TRBV20-1 and TRBJ2-2; 9 bases are a match to TRBD2. The ends lost 1 base at V and 6 bases at J; junction bases unmatched: 6. The CDR3 is made up of 15 amino acids. Germline V CDR1 and CDR2: DFQATT, SNEGSKA (reference sequence).